One sample yielded the 26 T cell receptor beta chains listed below, sequenced in a study of siplizumab effects on memory and regulatory T cells. The repertoire was sequenced with immunoSEQ multiplex PCR; TCRdb's copy has only in-frame clones and lacks some. The top ten hold about 0.62% of the sample, which has 99,000 or so clones, about 93% seen once. Sequencing used Tregs sorted from blood. All receptors come from a human donor in good health.

The chain combines TRBV9 with TRBJ1-2, with a weak D call TRBD1 (5 bases). CDR1 and CDR2 (germline): SGDLS, YYNGEE. This CDR3 contains 16 residues. Trimming took off 4 bases at V and 3 bases at J, with 19 bases between the two ends. The CDR3 DNA reads TGTGCCAGCAGCCCTCGGGGGTCCGGGGGTTACTATGGCTACACCTTC. It encodes CASSPRGSGGYYGYTF.

The rearrangement uses TRBV10-1 and TRBJ1-1, with 10 bases identical to TRBD1. CDR3 length equals 16 residues. The J segment lost 5 bases and the V segment lost 4 bases, leaving 10 bases of the junction unmatched. CDR1 is WNHNN, CDR2 SYGVQD, per germline (reference sequence). Here the CDR3 reads CASSGFGRQGATEAFF. The CDR3 DNA follows: TGCGCCAGCAGTGGTTTTGGTCGACAGGGGGCAACTGAAGCTTTCTTT.

This clone has just a few counts. The rearrangement joins TRBV7-6 to TRBJ1-2; 9 bases are shared with TRBD1. With V trimmed by 4 bases and J by 7 bases, 4 bases remained unmatched. This CDR3 contains 13 residues. The germline V gene has CDR1 SGHVS and CDR2 FNYEAQ. CDR3 protein: CASSSQQGAGYTF. CDR3 in DNA: TGTGCCAGCAGCTCGCAACAGGGGGCTGGCTACACCTTC.

The sample holds a few counts of this clone. The V and J genes are TRBV27 and TRBJ2-3, with TRBD2 identical over 8 bases. Unmatched junction bases numbered 8, after V lost 4 bases and J lost 2 bases. This CDR3 comprises 16 residues. CDR1 and CDR2 (germline): MNHEY, SMNVEV (reference sequence). This CDR3 is CASSSLGGANTDTQYF. CDR3 bases: TGTGCCAGCAGTTCCCTCGGGGGGGCAAACACAGATACGCAGTATTTT.

The CDR3 sequence: CATTSGREDTQYF. CDR3 DNA sequence: TGTGCCACCACTAGCGGGCGAGAAGATACGCAGTATTTT. The chain couples TRBV28 to TRBJ2-3, with 9 nucleotides matching TRBD2. Germline V gene sequence: CDR1 MDHEN, CDR2 SYDVKM. The CDR3 sequence is 13 residues long. Trimming cost V 10 bases and J 5 bases; bases outside gene matches: 7.

V usage is TRBV14 and J usage is TRBJ2-5; D is unresolved. CDR3 length: 12 amino acids. V lost 0 bases, J lost 9 bases, and 8 bases lay in between. Per germline, CDR1 SGHDN and CDR2 FVKESK. The CDR3 coding sequence is TGTGCCAGCAGCCAAGATCTGGGCTCCCAGTACTTC. Translating it yields CASSQDLGSQYF.

The gene calls are TRBV10-3 and TRBJ1-2; D is unresolved. Trimming shortened V by 3 bases and J by 4 bases, and 12 bases separated the two germline ends. The CDR3 loop spans 14 amino acids. Germline CDR1 reads ENHRY; CDR2 reads SYGVKD. The CDR3 is CAISDTVVSYGYTF. For the CDR3, the DNA is TGTGCCATCAGTGACACAGTAGTCTCCTATGGCTACACCTTC.

The gene calls are TRBV5-6 and TRBJ1-1, with unresolved D. The CDR3 spans 14 residues. Trimming shortened V by 0 bases and J by 0 bases, and 6 bases separated the two germline ends. From germline, CDR1 is SGHDT and CDR2 YYEEEE. Here the CDR3 reads CASSLAGMNTEAFF. In DNA form, the CDR3 reads TGTGCCAGCAGCTTGGCCGGGATGAACACTGAAGCTTTCTTT.

In DNA form, the CDR3 reads TGTGCCAGCAGCCATCCTCGGGGACAGGGGTCTTACGAGCAGTACTTC. This gives the protein CASSHPRGQGSYEQYF. V gene TRBV5-4 combines with J gene TRBJ2-7, with 10 bases matching TRBD1. CDR3 length: 16 amino acids. Trimming at V came to 4 bases and at J to 4 bases, leaving 11 bases not matched to a gene. Germline V gene data show CDR1 as SGHNT and CDR2 as YYREEE (reference sequence).

The CDR3 nucleotides are TGCGCCAGCAGCCAACCCAGGACAGGGGCTGGATCACCCCTCCACTTT. Amino acids: CASSQPRTGAGSPLHF. The chain carries TRBV4-1 and TRBJ1-6; 9 bases map to TRBD1. V gave up 2 bases and J gave up 10 bases; unmatched junction bases: 9. The CDR3 spans 16 residues. CDR1 is MGHRA and CDR2 is YSYEKL in the germline V gene.

The CDR3 reads CASSSSGRTGYGYTF. The DNA for the CDR3 is TGTGCCAGCAGTTCCTCGGGCAGGACCGGCTATGGCTACACCTTC. This chain links TRBV6-5 with TRBJ1-2; D ambiguous. CDR3 size: 15 residues. Germline V gene data show CDR1 as MNHEY and CDR2 as SVGAGI. V lost 4 bases to trimming and J lost 4 bases, with 16 bases between them.

The rearrangement joins TRBV6-1 to TRBJ1-1; D not resolved. Trimming removed 8 bases at V and 0 bases at J, with 7 bases between. CDR3 length equals 12 residues. Germline V gives CDR1 MNHNS, CDR2 SASEGT. The CDR3 coding sequence is TGTGCCAGCTCCCCTTTGAACACTGAAGCTTTCTTT. It yields the protein CASSPLNTEAFF.

V usage is TRBV18 and J usage is TRBJ1-2, with D perhaps TRBD1 (5 bases). Trimming stripped 3 bases from V and 13 bases from J, with 24 bases between. The V gene's germline CDR1 is KGHSH and CDR2 LQKENI. The CDR3 sequence is 15 residues long. The CDR3 sequence is CASSPTEDTVSSGTF. In nucleotides, the CDR3 is TGTGCCAGCTCACCGACAGAGGACACGGTTTCTAGTGGCACCTTC.

V is TRBV7-9 and J is TRBJ1-6, with 10 bases fitting TRBD1. The J segment lost 8 bases and the V segment lost 4 bases, leaving 5 bases of the junction unmatched. Per germline, CDR1 SEHNR and CDR2 FQNEAQ (reference sequence). The CDR3 length is 15 residues. The CDR3 nucleotides read TGTGCCAGCAGCTGGGGTGGACAGGGGGATTCACCCCTCCACTTT. It specifies CASSWGGQGDSPLHF. The variable domain in full, completed from reference TRBV7-9 and TRBJ1-6, reads DTGVSQNPRHKITKRGQNVTFRCDPISEHNRLYWYRQTLGQGPEFLTYFQNEAQLEKSRLLSDRFSAERPKGSFSTLEIQRTEQGDSAMYLCASSWGGQGDSPLHFGNGTRLTVT.

J is TRBJ1-2 and V is TRBV5-3, with D hard to call. TRBV5-3 is placed among ORFs of uncertain function. V lost 0 bases and J lost 7, with 4 bases in between. CDR3 length equals 11 residues. CDR3 protein: CARSLGCGYTF. In DNA, the CDR3 is TGTGCCAGAAGCTTGGGGTGTGGCTACACCTTC.

This sequence joins TRBV27 and TRBJ1-1; D may be TRBD1 (5 bases). CDR1 and CDR2 (germline): MNHEY, SMNVEV (reference sequence). This CDR3 comprises 12 residues. Trimming pared 3 bases from V and 8 bases from J, leaving 10 bases between. CDR3 sequence (DNA): TGTGCCAGCAGTTTTATCACAGGCGAAGCTTTCTTT. It yields the protein CASSFITGEAFF.

V usage is TRBV9 and J usage is TRBJ2-1; 7 bases agree with TRBD1. Germline-derived CDR1 and CDR2 are SGDLS and YYNGEE. The CDR3 totals 14 residues. V lost 4 bases to trimming and J lost 9 bases; unmatched junction nucleotides: 10. CDR3 amino acids: CASSPNLQGSEQFF. The CDR3 nucleotides read TGTGCCAGCAGCCCCAACCTACAGGGGTCTGAGCAGTTCTTC. Full variable domain (remainder filled in from reference TRBV9 and TRBJ2-1): DSGVTQTPKHLITATGQRVTLRCSPRSGDLSVYWYQQSLDQGLQFLIQYYNGEERAKGNILERFSAQQFPDLHSELNLSSLELGDSALYFCASSPNLQGSEQFFGPGTRLTVL.

V usage is TRBV5-1 and J usage is TRBJ2-2, with 10 bases matching TRBD2. Germline V gene lookup returns CDR1 SGHRS and CDR2 YFSETQ. The V gene end was trimmed by 5 bases and the J gene end by 4 bases; junction bases not matched to a gene: 5. The CDR3 is 15 amino acids. CDR3 sequence: CASSPSGSPTGELFF. The CDR3 DNA is TGCGCCAGCAGTCCTAGCGGGAGCCCCACCGGGGAGCTGTTTTTT. Drawing the rest from reference TRBV5-1 and TRBJ2-2, the complete variable domain is KAGVTQTPRYLIKTRGQQVTLSCSPISGHRSVSWYQQTPGQGLQFLFEYFSETQRNKGNFPGRFSGRQFSNSRSEMNVSTLELGDSALYLCASSPSGSPTGELFFGEGSRLTVL.

This chain connects TRBV5-1 to TRBJ2-7; a possible D gene is TRBD2 (5 bases). The CDR3 length is 13 residues. Looked up from germline, CDR1 is SGHRS and CDR2 is YFSETQ. Trimming took 3 bases from V and 1 from J, leaving 8 bases between them. The CDR3 region has the DNA TGCGCCAGCAGCTGGACTTCTTCCTACGAGCAGTACTTC. Its translation is CASSWTSSYEQYF.

The chain carries TRBV7-2 and TRBJ1-1, with D possibly being TRBD1 (5 bases). CDR1 and CDR2 (germline): SGHTA, FQGNSA. This CDR3 has 11 residues. Between the trimmed V and J ends, which lost 5 bases and 7 bases, there was a span of 8 bases. The CDR3 DNA reads TGTGCCAGCAGCGTTACAGGTGAAGCTTTCTTT. Protein: CASSVTGEAFF.

The chain links TRBV10-3 to TRBJ2-2; D possibly uses TRBD1 or TRBD2 (6 bases each). Trimming removed 2 bases from V and 4 bases from J, with 14 bases in between. In germline, CDR1 is ENHRY, CDR2 SYGVKD. CDR3 length: 16 residues. The CDR3 bases are TGTGCCATCAGTGAGGGGATTTGGGGGGCCACCGGGGAGCTGTTTTTT. Encoded protein: CAISEGIWGATGELFF.

This clone was observed a single time. The chain recombines TRBV5-4 with TRBJ2-6; 8 bases fit TRBD2. J lost 1 base, V lost 3 bases, and 9 bases had no gene match. This CDR3 spans 18 amino acids. Per the germline V gene, CDR1 is SGHNT and CDR2 is YYREEE (reference sequence). CDR3 amino acids: CASSSGGPSLSGANVLTF. The CDR3 region has the DNA TGTGCCAGCAGCTCGGGGGGGCCTTCATTATCTGGGGCCAACGTCCTGACTTTC. Using reference TRBV5-4 and TRBJ2-6 for the parts outside the CDR3, the full variable domain is ETGVTQSPTHLIKTRGQQVTLRCSSQSGHNTVSWYQQALGQGPQFIFQYYREEENGRGNFPPRFSGLQFPNYSSELNVNALELDDSALYLCASSSGGPSLSGANVLTFGAGSRLTVL.

This clone has a handful of counts. J is TRBJ2-7 and V is TRBV15; tentatively, D is TRBD2 (5 bases). Germline CDR1 is LNHNV and CDR2 is YYDKDF (reference sequence). The CDR3 runs to 13 residues. V lost 1 base to trimming and J lost 5 bases, with 9 bases between them. The DNA for the CDR3 is TGTGCCACCAGCAGAGGTAGGGAGAACGAGCAGTACTTC. Encoded protein: CATSRGRENEQYF.

CDR3 loop: CAISAVGEETQYF. CDR3 bases: TGTGCCATCAGTGCGGTGGGAGAAGAGACCCAGTACTTC. The J gene is TRBJ2-5, the V gene TRBV10-3; maybe TRBD2 (5 bases). The germline V gene encodes CDR1 ENHRY and CDR2 SYGVKD. The CDR3 is 13 residues long. V lost 4 bases and J 3 bases, leaving 9 bases between the germline ends.

The V call is TRBV27, the J call TRBJ1-2; 12 bases line up with TRBD1. The CDR3 contains 17 residues. Germline trimming cut 5 bases from V and 3 bases from J; bases unmatched to any gene: 10. The germline V gene has CDR1 MNHEY and CDR2 SMNVEV (reference sequence). CDR3 nucleotide sequence: TGTGCCAGCAGTCTCACGGACCGGGACAGGGGGCACTATGGCTACACCTTC. Protein sequence: CASSLTDRDRGHYGYTF.

The chain joins TRBV9 to TRBJ2-1, with 9 bases matching TRBD2. The length of the CDR3 is 15 residues. With V trimmed by 7 bases and J by 3 bases, 8 bases remained unmatched. Germline CDR1 SGDLS, CDR2 YYNGEE. Here the CDR3 DNA reads TGTGCCAGCCACGCTCTTAGCGGGAGCTACAATGAGCAGTTCTTC. This codes for CASHALSGSYNEQFF.